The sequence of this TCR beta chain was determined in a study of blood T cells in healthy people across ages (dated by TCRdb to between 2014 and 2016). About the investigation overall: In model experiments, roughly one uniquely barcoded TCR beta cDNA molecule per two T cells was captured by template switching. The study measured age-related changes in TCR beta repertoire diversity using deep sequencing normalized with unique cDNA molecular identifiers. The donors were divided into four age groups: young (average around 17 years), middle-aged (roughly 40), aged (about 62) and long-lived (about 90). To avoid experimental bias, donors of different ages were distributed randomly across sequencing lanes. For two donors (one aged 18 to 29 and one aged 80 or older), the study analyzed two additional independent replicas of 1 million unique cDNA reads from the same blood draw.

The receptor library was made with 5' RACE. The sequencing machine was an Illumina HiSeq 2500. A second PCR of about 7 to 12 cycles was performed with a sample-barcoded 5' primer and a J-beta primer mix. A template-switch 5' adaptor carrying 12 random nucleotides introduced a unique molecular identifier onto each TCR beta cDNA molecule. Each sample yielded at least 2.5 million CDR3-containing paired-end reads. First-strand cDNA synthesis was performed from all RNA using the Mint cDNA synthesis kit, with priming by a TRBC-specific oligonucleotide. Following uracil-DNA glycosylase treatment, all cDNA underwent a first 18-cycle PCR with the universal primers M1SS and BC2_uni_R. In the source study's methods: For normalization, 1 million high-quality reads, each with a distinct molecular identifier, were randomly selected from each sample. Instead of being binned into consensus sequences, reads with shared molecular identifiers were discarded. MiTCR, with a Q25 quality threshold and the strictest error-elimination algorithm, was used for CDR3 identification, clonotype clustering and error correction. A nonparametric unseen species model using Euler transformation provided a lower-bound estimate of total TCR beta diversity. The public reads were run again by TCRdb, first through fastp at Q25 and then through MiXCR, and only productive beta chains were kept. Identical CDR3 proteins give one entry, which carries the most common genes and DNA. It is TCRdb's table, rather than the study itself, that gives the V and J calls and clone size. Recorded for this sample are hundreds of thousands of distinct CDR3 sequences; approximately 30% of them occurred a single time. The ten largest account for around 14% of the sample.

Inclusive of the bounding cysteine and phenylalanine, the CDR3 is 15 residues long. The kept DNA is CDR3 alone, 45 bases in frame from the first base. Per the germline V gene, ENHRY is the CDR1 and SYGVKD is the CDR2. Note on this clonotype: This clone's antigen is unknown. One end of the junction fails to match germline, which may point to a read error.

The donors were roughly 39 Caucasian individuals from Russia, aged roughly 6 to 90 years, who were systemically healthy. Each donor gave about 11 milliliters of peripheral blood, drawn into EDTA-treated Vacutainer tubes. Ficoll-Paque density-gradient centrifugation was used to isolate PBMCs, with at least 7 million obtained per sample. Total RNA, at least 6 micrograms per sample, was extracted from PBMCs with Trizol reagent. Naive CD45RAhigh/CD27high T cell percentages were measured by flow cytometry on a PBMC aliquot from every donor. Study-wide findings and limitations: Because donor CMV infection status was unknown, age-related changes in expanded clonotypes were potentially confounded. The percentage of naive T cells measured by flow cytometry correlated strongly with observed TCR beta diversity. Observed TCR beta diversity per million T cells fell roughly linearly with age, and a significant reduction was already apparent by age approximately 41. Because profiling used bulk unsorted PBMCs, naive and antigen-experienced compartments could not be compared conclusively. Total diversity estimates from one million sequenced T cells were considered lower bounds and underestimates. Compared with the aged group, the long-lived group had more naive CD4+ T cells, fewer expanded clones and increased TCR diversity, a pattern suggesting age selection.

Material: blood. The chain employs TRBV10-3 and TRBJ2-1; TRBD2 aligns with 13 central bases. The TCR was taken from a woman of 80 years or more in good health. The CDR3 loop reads CTISSTSGGAGGQFF. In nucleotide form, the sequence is TGTACCATCAGCTCAACTAGCGGGGGGGCCGGCGGGCAGTTCTTC.